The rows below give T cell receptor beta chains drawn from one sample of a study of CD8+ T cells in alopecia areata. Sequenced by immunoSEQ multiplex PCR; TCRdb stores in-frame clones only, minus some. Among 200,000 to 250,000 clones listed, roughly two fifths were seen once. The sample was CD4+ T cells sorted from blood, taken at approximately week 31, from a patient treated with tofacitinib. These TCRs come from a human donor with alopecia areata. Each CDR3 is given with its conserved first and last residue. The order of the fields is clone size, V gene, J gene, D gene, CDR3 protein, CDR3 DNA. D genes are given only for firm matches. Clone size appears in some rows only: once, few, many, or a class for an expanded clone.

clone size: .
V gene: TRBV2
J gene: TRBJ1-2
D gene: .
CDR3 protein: CASRFQQITLNYGYTF
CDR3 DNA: TGTGCCAGCAGATTCCAACAGATAACACTGAACTATGGCTACACCTTC

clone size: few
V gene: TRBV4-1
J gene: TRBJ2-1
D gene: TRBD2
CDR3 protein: CASTVRTSDRNEQFF
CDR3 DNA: TGCGCCAGCACCGTCAGGACTAGCGACCGCAATGAGCAGTTCTTC

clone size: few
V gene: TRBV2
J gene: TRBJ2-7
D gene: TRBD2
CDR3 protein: CASSEGRGDYEQYF
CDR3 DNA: TGTGCCAGCAGTGAGGGACGGGGGGACTACGAGCAGTACTTC

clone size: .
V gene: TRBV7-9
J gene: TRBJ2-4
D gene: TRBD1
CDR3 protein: CASSFGDRAAIQYF
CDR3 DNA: TGTGCCAGCAGCTTCGGGGACAGGGCGGCCATTCAGTACTTC

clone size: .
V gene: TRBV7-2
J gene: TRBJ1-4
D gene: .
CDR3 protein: CASSLEYRDTPEFF
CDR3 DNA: TGTGCCAGCAGCTTAGAGTATAGGGACACTCCGGAGTTTTTT

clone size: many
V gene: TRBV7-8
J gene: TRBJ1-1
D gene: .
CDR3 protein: CASSLGVIQNMNTEAFF
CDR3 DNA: TGTGCCAGCAGCTTAGGGGTCATTCAGAACATGAACACTGAAGCTTTCTTT

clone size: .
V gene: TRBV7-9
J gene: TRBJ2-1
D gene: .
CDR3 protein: CASSPQFF
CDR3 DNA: TGTGCCAGCAGCCCCCAGTTCTTC

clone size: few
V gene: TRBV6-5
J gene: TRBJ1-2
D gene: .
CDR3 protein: CASSLVGHLNYGYTF
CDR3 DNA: TGTGCCAGCAGTTTAGTAGGACACCTTAACTATGGCTACACCTTC

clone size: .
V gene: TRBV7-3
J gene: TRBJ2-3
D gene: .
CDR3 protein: CASSLYSTDTQYF
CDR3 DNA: TGTGCCAGCAGCTTATATAGCACAGATACGCAGTATTTT

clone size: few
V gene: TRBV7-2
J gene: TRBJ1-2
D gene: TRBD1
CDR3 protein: CASSLGQGSYGYTF
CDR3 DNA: TGTGCCAGCAGCTTGGGACAGGGGAGCTATGGCTACACCTTC

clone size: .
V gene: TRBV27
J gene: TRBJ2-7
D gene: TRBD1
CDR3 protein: CASSTQGAGFGEQYF
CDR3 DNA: TGTGCCAGCAGTACACAGGGGGCCGGGTTTGGAGAGCAGTACTTC

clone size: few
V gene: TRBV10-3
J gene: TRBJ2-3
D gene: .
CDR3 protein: CAIRILATDTQYF
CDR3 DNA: TGTGCCATCAGAATCCTAGCGACAGATACGCAGTATTTT

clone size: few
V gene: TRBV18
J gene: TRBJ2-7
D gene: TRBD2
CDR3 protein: CASSTGRSGGSYEQYF
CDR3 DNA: TGTGCCAGCTCGACCGGGCGGAGCGGGGGCTCCTACGAGCAGTACTTC

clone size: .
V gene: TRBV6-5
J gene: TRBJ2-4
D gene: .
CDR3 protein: CASRRLDIQYF
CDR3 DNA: TGTGCCAGCAGGAGATTAGACATTCAGTACTTC

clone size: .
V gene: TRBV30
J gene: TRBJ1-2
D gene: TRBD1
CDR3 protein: CAWSRTGSPQANYGYTF
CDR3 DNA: TGTGCCTGGAGTCGGACAGGTTCACCCCAAGCTAACTATGGCTACACCTTC

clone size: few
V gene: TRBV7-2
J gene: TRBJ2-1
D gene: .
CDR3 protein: CASSLAREQFF
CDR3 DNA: TGTGCCAGCAGCTTAGCGCGGGAGCAGTTCTTC

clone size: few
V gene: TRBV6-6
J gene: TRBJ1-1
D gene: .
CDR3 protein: CASSDLTGLNTEAFF
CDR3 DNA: TGTGCCAGCAGTGACCTTACAGGGTTGAACACTGAAGCTTTCTTT

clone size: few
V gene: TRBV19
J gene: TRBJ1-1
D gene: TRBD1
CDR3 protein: CASSMGQKNTEAFF
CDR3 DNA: TGTGCCAGTAGTATGGGACAGAAGAACACTGAAGCTTTCTTT

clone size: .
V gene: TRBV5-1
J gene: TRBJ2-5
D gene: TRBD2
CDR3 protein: CASSPATFSGEETQYF
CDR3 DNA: TGCGCCAGCAGCCCAGCTACATTTAGCGGGGAAGAGACCCAGTACTTC

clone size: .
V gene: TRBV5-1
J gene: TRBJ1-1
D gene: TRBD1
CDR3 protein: CASSSGQPNTEAFF
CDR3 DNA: TGCGCCAGCAGCTCGGGACAGCCGAACACTGAAGCTTTCTTT

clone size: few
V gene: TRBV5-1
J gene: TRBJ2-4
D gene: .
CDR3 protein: CASSLNGENIQYF
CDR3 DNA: TGCGCCAGCAGCTTGAACGGAGAAAACATTCAGTACTTC

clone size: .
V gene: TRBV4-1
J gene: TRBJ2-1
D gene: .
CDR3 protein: CASRRPYGPYNEQFF
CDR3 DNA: TGCGCCAGCAGGAGACCCTATGGACCCTACAATGAGCAGTTCTTC

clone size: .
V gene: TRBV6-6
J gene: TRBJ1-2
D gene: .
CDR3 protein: CASSPSVAVGYTF
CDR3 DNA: TGTGCCAGCAGTCCCTCGGTAGCGGTCGGCTACACCTTC

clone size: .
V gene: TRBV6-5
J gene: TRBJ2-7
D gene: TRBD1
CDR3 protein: CASRSGGQGNEQYF
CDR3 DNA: TGTGCCAGCAGATCCGGGGGACAGGGAAACGAGCAGTACTTC

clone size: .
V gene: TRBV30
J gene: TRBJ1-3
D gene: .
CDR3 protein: CAWSDSFLRGGNTIYF
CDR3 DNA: TGTGCCTGGAGTGACTCGTTCCTCAGAGGGGGAAACACCATATATTTT

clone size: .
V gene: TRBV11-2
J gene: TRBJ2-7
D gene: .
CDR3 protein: CASSLAPGPPYEQYF
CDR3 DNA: TGTGCCAGCAGCTTAGCACCGGGCCCCCCCTACGAGCAGTACTTC

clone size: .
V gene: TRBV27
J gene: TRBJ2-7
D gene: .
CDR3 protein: CASSSPSFEQYF
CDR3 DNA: TGTGCCAGCAGTTCCCCCTCCTTTGAGCAGTACTTC

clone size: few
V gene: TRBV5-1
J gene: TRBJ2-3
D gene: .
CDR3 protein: CASSLAPPTDTQYF
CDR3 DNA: TGCGCCAGCAGCTTGGCCCCCCCCACAGATACGCAGTATTTT

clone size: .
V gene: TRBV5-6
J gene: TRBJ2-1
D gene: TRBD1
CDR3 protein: CASKGQGANRRSNEQFF
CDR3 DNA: TGTGCCAGCAAAGGGCAGGGGGCGAATCGTCGTAGCAATGAGCAGTTCTTC

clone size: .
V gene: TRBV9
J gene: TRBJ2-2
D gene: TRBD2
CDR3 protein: CASSGAGYGELFF
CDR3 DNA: TGTGCCAGCAGCGGAGCGGGATACGGGGAGCTGTTTTTT

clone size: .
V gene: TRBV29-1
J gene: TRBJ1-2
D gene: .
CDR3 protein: CSGGGADYGYTF
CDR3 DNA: TGCAGCGGCGGGGGGGCGGACTATGGCTACACCTTC

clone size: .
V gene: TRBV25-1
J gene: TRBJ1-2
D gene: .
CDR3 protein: CASSDETNGNYGYTF
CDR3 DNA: TGTGCCAGCAGTGATGAAACTAACGGGAACTATGGCTACACCTTC

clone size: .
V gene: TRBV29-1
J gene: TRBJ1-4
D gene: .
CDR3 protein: CSGSLGATNEKLFF
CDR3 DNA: TGCAGCGGCTCGTTGGGGGCAACTAATGAAAAACTGTTTTTT

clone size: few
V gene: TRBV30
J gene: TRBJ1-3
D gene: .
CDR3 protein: CAWSGQGLRNTIYF
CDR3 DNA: TGTGCCTGGAGTGGTCAGGGACTCAGAAACACCATATATTTT

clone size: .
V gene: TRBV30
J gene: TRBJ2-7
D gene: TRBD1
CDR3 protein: CAWSRDRDREQYF
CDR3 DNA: TGTGCCTGGAGTAGGGACAGGGACCGGGAGCAGTACTTC

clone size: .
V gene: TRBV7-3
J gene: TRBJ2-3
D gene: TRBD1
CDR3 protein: CASSLTGTVPHTQYF
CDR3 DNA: TGTGCCAGCAGCTTAACCGGGACAGTGCCGCATACGCAGTATTTT